These 32 T cell receptor beta chains were all obtained from the same sample, sequenced in a study of T cells after yellow fever vaccination. TCRdb reprocessed the 5' RACE reads with MiXCR, giving one entry per CDR3 protein. The sample yields 300,000 or so distinct CDR3 sequences, about an eighth seen once. The sequenced sample was CD4+ T cells sorted from PBMCs, obtained 45 days after the yellow fever booster vaccination. The receptor source for this set is a man aged 25-45 years who received the YFV17D yellow fever vaccine.

The V gene is TRBV18, the J gene TRBJ2-7, with D unresolved. Germline CDR1 reads KGHSH; CDR2 reads LQKENI. The CDR3 is made up of 15 amino acids. With 1 base removed from V and 6 bases from J, the gap between germline ends came to 16 bases. CDR3 nucleotides: TGTGCCAGCTCACCACACAAACCCCCCCGTACCGAGCAGTACTTC. This gives the protein CASSPHKPPRTEQYF.

V usage is TRBV10-2 and J usage is TRBJ1-1; the match to TRBD1 covers 9 bases. The CDR3 length is 14 residues. Germline V gives CDR1 WSHSY, CDR2 SAAADI. The V segment lost 6 bases and the J segment 4 bases; nucleotides outside the gene matches: 6. CDR3 sequence reads: CASRDRGRFTEAFF. Written as DNA, the CDR3 is TGCGCCAGCAGGGACAGGGGTCGGTTCACTGAAGCTTTCTTT.

This clonotype came up a few times. The V call is TRBV11-1, the J call TRBJ2-1, with D unclear. V lost 5 bases and J 7 bases, leaving 33 bases between the germline ends. Germline CDR1 and CDR2: SGHAT and FQDESV (reference sequence). There are 20 residues in the CDR3. CDR3 in amino acids: CASSARIPLAPKRDGNEQFF. CDR3 coding DNA: TGTGCCAGCAGCGCGAGGATTCCCCTGGCGCCCAAAAGGGATGGTAATGAGCAGTTCTTC.

The chain is built from TRBV6-5 and TRBJ2-7; 8 bases are shared with TRBD1. CDR3 size: 16 residues. CDR1 and CDR2 (germline): MNHEY, SVGAGI. After removal of 2 bases from V and 5 bases from J, the junction contained 11 bases not matched to a gene. The CDR3 coding sequence is TGTGCCAGCAGTTACCGGGTGCGGACAGGGCGCGACGAGCAGTACTTC. It encodes CASSYRVRTGRDEQYF.

This chain's CDR3 is CASRLAGEGRDEQFF. The CDR3, as DNA: TGCGCCAGCAGGCTAGCGGGAGAGGGAAGAGATGAGCAGTTCTTC. This sequence joins TRBV5-1 and TRBJ2-1, with TRBD2 matching 10 bases. CDR1 and CDR2 from the germline V gene are SGHRS and YFSETQ. V lost 5 bases to trimming and J lost 8 bases; unmatched junction nucleotides: 10. The CDR3 totals 15 residues.

This clonotype was recorded a few times. This chain links TRBV20-1 with TRBJ2-7; D tentatively fits TRBD1 or TRBD2 (5 bases each). V was pared by 0 bases and J by 6 bases, with 15 bases between. The CDR3 loop spans 14 amino acids. Germline V lookup: CDR1 DFQATT, CDR2 SNEGSKA (reference sequence). The CDR3 sequence: CSARDRGGALEQYF. DNA of the CDR3: TGCAGTGCTAGAGATCGGGGTGGGGCTCTCGAGCAGTACTTC.

The rearrangement uses TRBV9 and TRBJ2-3, with D possibly being TRBD1 (6 bases). V shed 0 bases and J shed 1 base, with 21 bases lying between them. CDR3 length: 19 amino acids. CDR1 is SGDLS, CDR2 YYNGEE, per germline. The CDR3 loop is CASSVDVWPKGERTDTQYF. The CDR3 DNA sequence: TGTGCCAGCAGCGTAGACGTCTGGCCCAAGGGGGAGCGCACAGATACGCAGTATTTT.

This rearrangement joins TRBV12-3 or TRBV12-4 to TRBJ2-3; D is unresolved. V was trimmed by 6 bases and J by 2 bases, leaving 15 bases between them. The length of the CDR3 is 15 residues. CDR3 sequence reads: CASRLGSGDTDTQYF. The CDR3, as DNA: TGTGCCAGCAGACTGGGGTCAGGAGACACAGATACGCAGTATTTT.

This clonotype occurred many times. The V gene is TRBV20-1, the J gene TRBJ2-3; unclear D gene. CDR1 and CDR2 from the germline V gene are DFQATT and SNEGSKA (reference sequence). Trimming pared 6 bases from V and 0 bases from J, leaving 13 bases between. This CDR3 has 14 residues. CDR3 DNA sequence: TGCAGTGCCAGGACCCTTGGGAGCACAGATACGCAGTATTTT. Translation gives CSARTLGSTDTQYF.

The genes are TRBV7-9 and TRBJ2-2; perhaps TRBD2 as D (5 bases). Germline V gene lookup returns CDR1 SEHNR and CDR2 FQNEAQ (reference sequence). V was clipped by 6 bases and J by 2 bases, with 10 bases between them. This CDR3 spans 14 amino acids. CDR3: CASRDLVNTGELFF. Written as DNA, the CDR3 is TGTGCCAGCAGGGACTTAGTCAACACCGGGGAGCTGTTTTTT.

The rearrangement uses TRBV24-1 and TRBJ1-2; maybe TRBD1 (6 bases). The CDR3 has 12 residues. Trimming left V 5 bases short and J 7 bases short, with 10 bases between. Germline V gene lookup returns CDR1 KGHDR and CDR2 SFDVKD. This CDR3 reads CATSVGGGGYTF. Written as DNA, the CDR3 is TGTGCCACCAGTGTCGGGGGCGGTGGCTACACCTTC.

The DNA of the CDR3 is TGTGCCAGCAGCCCCCGTGGGGGAGGCTCCTATAATTCACCCCTCCACTTT. This gives the protein CASSPRGGGSYNSPLHF. The V gene is TRBV7-8, the J gene TRBJ1-6; a weak D match, TRBD1 (5 bases). This CDR3 is built from 17 residues. In germline, CDR1 is SGHVS, CDR2 FQNEAQ. Between the trimmed V and J ends, which lost 5 bases and 0 bases, there was a span of 14 bases.

V is TRBV7-9 and J is TRBJ2-1, with TRBD1 identical over 7 bases. The germline V gene encodes CDR1 SEHNR and CDR2 FQNEAQ (reference sequence). J was trimmed by 6 bases and V by 7 bases; bases with no gene match: 3. The CDR3 is made up of 12 amino acids. CDR3 amino acids: CASTGGSNEQFF. The CDR3 region has the DNA TGTGCCAGCACAGGGGGTAGCAATGAGCAGTTCTTC.

This clonotype was picked up one time. The chain uses TRBV6-1 and TRBJ2-2; D call uncertain. V gave up 10 bases and J gave up 1 base, with 19 bases separating them. Germline CDR1 is MNHNS and CDR2 is SASEGT. The CDR3 consists of 16 residues. In DNA form, the CDR3 reads TGTGCCATCCCTATGGGCAGAGACATGAACACCGGGGAGCTGTTTTTT. Its protein product is CAIPMGRDMNTGELFF.

This clonotype has just a few counts. The chain's CDR3 is CSASRAPNTGELFF. As DNA, the CDR3 is TGCAGTGCCAGCAGGGCCCCAAACACCGGGGAGCTGTTTTTT. The V and J genes are TRBV20-1 and TRBJ2-2, with a weak D call TRBD1 (5 bases). Germline V lookup: CDR1 DFQATT, CDR2 SNEGSKA (reference sequence). The CDR3 is made up of 14 amino acids. Trimming removed 6 bases at V and 2 bases at J, with 13 bases between.

CDR3 sequence reads: CASSEALVGYTF. In DNA form, the CDR3 reads TGTGCCAGCAGTGAAGCGTTAGTTGGCTACACCTTC. The V call is TRBV6-1, the J call TRBJ1-2; no definite D call. The CDR3 runs 12 residues. V gave up 0 bases and J gave up 7 bases, with 6 bases separating them. Germline CDR1 reads MNHNS; CDR2 reads SASEGT.

This clonotype was seen repeatedly, ten times or more. The chain uses TRBV12-3 or TRBV12-4 and TRBJ2-3; the D gene is possibly TRBD2 (6 bases). This CDR3 is 16 amino acids long. V lost 6 bases, J lost 4 bases, and 20 bases lay in between. The CDR3: CASSTLSRGFPDTQYF. CDR3 nucleotide sequence: TGTGCCAGCAGCACCCTGTCCCGGGGGTTCCCAGATACGCAGTATTTT.

The V gene is TRBV6-5, the J gene TRBJ1-1, with no clear D. V was trimmed by 3 bases and J by 1 base, leaving 6 bases between them. Germline assignment: CDR1 MNHEY and CDR2 SVGAGI. The CDR3 sequence is 13 residues long. The CDR3 DNA is TGTGCCAGCAGTTATAACGGGAACACTGAAGCTTTCTTT. It codes for CASSYNGNTEAFF.

V gene TRBV7-3 combines with J gene TRBJ2-1, with 7 bases aligning to TRBD2. J was trimmed by 9 bases and V by 5 bases; bases with no gene match: 7. This CDR3 contains 13 residues. Germline CDR1 is SGHTA and CDR2 is FQGTGA. DNA for the CDR3: TGTGCCAGCAGCCCGAGCGGGGAGACTGAGCAGTTCTTC. Translated: CASSPSGETEQFF. The full variable domain, in which reference TRBV7-3 and TRBJ2-1 provide the parts outside the CDR3, is GAGVSQTPSNKVTEKGKYVELRCDPISGHTALYWYRQSLGQGPEFLIYFQGTGAADDSGLPNDRFFAVRPEGSVSTLKIQRTERGDSAVYLCASSPSGETEQFFGPGTRLTVL.

This clonotype was detected only a few times. V gene TRBV27 combines with J gene TRBJ2-3; D possibly corresponds to TRBD2 (5 bases). Germline assignment: CDR1 MNHEY and CDR2 SMNVEV (reference sequence). V dropped 6 bases and J dropped 7 bases, with 23 bases sitting between them. The CDR3 loop spans 16 amino acids. The CDR3 DNA follows: TGTGCCAGCAGCAAAGAGCGGTCTAGGAGCGGCCATACGCAGTATTTT. The encoded protein is CASSKERSRSGHTQYF.

V is TRBV6-5 and J is TRBJ2-4; D is perhaps TRBD2 (5 bases). The CDR3 has 17 amino acids. V dropped 0 bases and J dropped 4 bases, with 16 bases sitting between them. Germline V gene sequence: CDR1 MNHEY, CDR2 SVGAGI. CDR3 sequence: CASSYSVAGSGKNIQYF. Here the CDR3 DNA reads TGTGCCAGCAGTTACTCGGTCGCGGGCTCCGGGAAAAACATTCAGTACTTC.

Only a few counts were recorded for this clonotype. The V call is TRBV7-3, the J call TRBJ2-1; maybe TRBD1 (5 bases). The CDR3 extends over 17 amino acids. Between the trimmed V and J ends, which lost 4 bases and 1 base, there was a span of 17 bases. The germline V gene has CDR1 SGHTA and CDR2 FQGTGA. CDR3 DNA: TGTGCCAGCAGCTCCCATGTTGCAGGGAAATCCTACAATGAGCAGTTCTTC. This translates into CASSSHVAGKSYNEQFF.

The sample holds many counts of this clonotype. An end of the junction differs from the germline gene, which may be a read error. V gene TRBV5-1 combines with J gene TRBJ2-7; D gene uncertain. Germline CDR1 SGHRS, CDR2 YFSETQ. This CDR3 comprises 13 residues. This CDR3 reads CASSLGTDYEQYF. CDR3 nucleotides: TGTGCCAGCAGCTTAGGCACAGACTACGAGCAGTACTTC.

This clonotype was picked up a small number of times. V gene TRBV7-9 combines with J gene TRBJ2-3; D gene ambiguous. This CDR3 region has 11 residues. V lost 5 bases and J lost 7, with 7 bases in between. Germline lookup yields CDR1 SEHNR and CDR2 FQNEAQ (reference sequence). CDR3 residues: CASSAVHTQYF. In DNA form, the CDR3 reads TGTGCCAGCAGCGCGGTACATACGCAGTATTTT. The variable domain in full, completed from reference TRBV7-9 and TRBJ2-3, reads DTGVSQNPRHKITKRGQNVTFRCDPISEHNRLYWYRQTLGQGPEFLTYFQNEAQLEKSRLLSDRFSAERPKGSFSTLEIQRTEQGDSAMYLCASSAVHTQYFGPGTRLTVL.

This clonotype occurred a few times. The chain combines TRBV4-2 with TRBJ2-3, with 7 nucleotides matching TRBD2. The CDR3 has 15 residues. CDR1 LGHNA and CDR2 YNFKEQ come from the germline V gene. J lost 2 bases, V lost 0 bases, and 2 bases had no gene match. The CDR3 bases are TGTGCCAGCAGCCAAGATAGGGACTACACAGATACGCAGTATTTT. This translates into CASSQDRDYTDTQYF.

The chain joins TRBV9 to TRBJ2-1; D may be TRBD2 (6 bases). CDR1 is SGDLS and CDR2 is YYNGEE in the germline V gene. The CDR3 is 15 residues long. Trimming shortened V by 4 bases and J by 7 bases, and 18 bases separated the two germline ends. CDR3 protein: CASSFGGELSNEQFF. The CDR3 DNA is TGTGCCAGCAGCTTTGGAGGGGAATTGAGTAATGAGCAGTTCTTC.

This clonotype has just a few counts. The chain links TRBV7-2 to TRBJ2-1; no clear D gene. The CDR3 length is 12 residues. V shed 1 base and J shed 8 bases, with 6 bases lying between them. Germline CDR1 and CDR2: SGHTA and FQGNSA. CDR3: CASSLDKYEQFF. The CDR3 region has the DNA TGTGCCAGCAGCTTAGACAAATATGAGCAGTTCTTC.

This clonotype was seen a few times. The chain is built from TRBV20-1 and TRBJ2-3, with D possibly being TRBD1 (5 bases). Germline CDR1 reads DFQATT; CDR2 reads SNEGSKA (reference sequence). The CDR3 loop spans 15 amino acids. The V gene lost 0 bases and the J gene lost 2 bases, with 12 bases spanning the gap. This CDR3 is CSARDAGRNTDTQYF. The CDR3 DNA reads TGCAGTGCTAGAGATGCAGGGCGCAACACAGATACGCAGTATTTT.

This clonotype has a handful of counts. The chain couples TRBV5-1 to TRBJ2-1, with D perhaps TRBD2 (6 bases). V was cut by 4 bases and J by 7 bases, with 15 bases left in between. Germline V gene data show CDR1 as SGHRS and CDR2 as YFSETQ. This CDR3 has 14 residues. The DNA of the CDR3 is TGCGCCAGCAGCCCCGGAGGGCCTAAGAATGAGCAGTTCTTC. Protein: CASSPGGPKNEQFF.

The genes are TRBV10-3 and TRBJ2-1; 9 bases fit TRBD2. This CDR3 has 13 residues. V dropped 6 bases and J dropped 8; count of bases not matched to a gene: 5. Looked up from germline, CDR1 is ENHRY and CDR2 is SYGVKD. CDR3 residues: CAIRTSGEDEQFF. Here the CDR3 DNA reads TGTGCCATCAGGACTAGCGGTGAGGATGAGCAGTTCTTC.

This clonotype occurred a few times. The rearrangement joins TRBV7-9 to TRBJ2-4; 11 bases are a match to TRBD1. Unmatched junction bases numbered 4, after V lost 1 base and J lost 5 bases. Germline CDR1 SEHNR, CDR2 FQNEAQ (reference sequence). The CDR3 consists of 16 residues. The CDR3 sequence is CASSLGTGGSQNIQYF. In DNA form, the CDR3 reads TGTGCCAGCAGCTTAGGGACAGGGGGCTCCCAAAACATTCAGTACTTC. Based on the CDR3 plus reference TRBV7-9 and TRBJ2-4, the full variable domain is DTGVSQNPRHKITKRGQNVTFRCDPISEHNRLYWYRQTLGQGPEFLTYFQNEAQLEKSRLLSDRFSAERPKGSFSTLEIQRTEQGDSAMYLCASSLGTGGSQNIQYFGAGTRLSVL.

The chain combines TRBV5-5 with TRBJ1-1; D is unclear. This CDR3 has 13 residues. Germline V gene lookup returns CDR1 SGHKS and CDR2 YYEKEE (reference sequence). The V gene lost 5 bases and the J gene lost 3 bases, with 11 bases spanning the gap. CDR3 protein: CASSEGLDTEAFF. CDR3 DNA sequence: TGTGCCAGCAGTGAGGGTTTGGACACTGAAGCTTTCTTT.